This is a list of T cell receptor beta chains from one sample in a study of T cells in Graves' hyperthyroidism and ophthalmopathy. TCRdb reprocessed the multiplex PCR reads via MiXCR and lists one record per CDR3 protein. Of about 500,000 distinct CDR3 sequences listed, approximately 48% are singletons. Material for sequencing was peripheral blood or thyroid tissue (not recorded which). The receptors originated from an adult woman with Graves' disease, either hyperthyroidism or ophthalmopathy (not recorded which). The CDR3 runs from the conserved cysteine through the conserved F or W. A D gene is named only where the DNA matches it firmly. A clone size is listed for some rows: how often the clone was seen (once, few, many), or a class if it is expanded.

J gene | D gene | clone size | V gene | CDR3 DNA | CDR3 protein
TRBJ1-2 | . | once | TRBV19 | TGTGCCAGTAGCTTAAGTCAGGTATCACTTGGGGGCTACACCTTC | CASSLSQVSLGGYTF
TRBJ1-1 | . | . | TRBV7-2 | TGTGCCAGCGTTCCGGGCAGGGGTAACACTGAAGCTTTCTTT | CASVPGRGNTEAFF
TRBJ1-4 | TRBD1 | . | TRBV7-9 | TGTGCCAGCAGCTGTACCCGACAGGGTGAAAAACTGTTTTTT | CASSCTRQGEKLFF
TRBJ1-2 | . | many | TRBV10-3 | TGTGCCATCAGTGACCTCGGGGGGGGAAACTATGGCTACACCTTC | CAISDLGGGNYGYTF
TRBJ2-7 | TRBD1 | few | TRBV10-3 | TGTGCCATCAGTGAGAAGGACAGGGGCAGCGAGCAGTACTTC | CAISEKDRGSEQYF
TRBJ2-2 | TRBD2 | . | TRBV2 | TGTGCCAGCTTACTGACTAGCTCCGGCACCGGGGAGCTGTTTTTT | CASLLTSSGTGELFF
TRBJ2-7 | . | many | TRBV10-2 | TGCGCCAGCAGTGTGGCAGGGAATCCCTACGAGCAGTACTTC | CASSVAGNPYEQYF
TRBJ1-5 | TRBD1 | many | TRBV19 | TGTGCCAGTAGTATCGATCGGACAGGAAATAATCAGCCCCAGCATTTT | CASSIDRTGNNQPQHF
TRBJ1-1 | . | . | TRBV14 | TGTGCCAGCAGCCAGGTTGGGTGGAACACTGAAGCTTTCTTT | CASSQVGWNTEAFF
TRBJ2-7 | . | many | TRBV19 | TGTGCCAGTAGGAAGACAGGCGACAGCTACGAGCAGTACTTC | CASRKTGDSYEQYF
TRBJ1-1 | . | . | TRBV7-9 | TGTGCCAGCAGCTTAGTAGGGGAAGGTGAAGCTTTCTTT | CASSLVGEGEAFF
TRBJ1-1 | . | . | TRBV12-3/TRBV12-4 | TGTGCCAGCAGTTTCAGGGGCGCGAACACTGAAGCTTTCTTT | CASSFRGANTEAFF
TRBJ1-2 | . | . | TRBV15 | TGTGCCACCAGCAGAGAGGGAGGGTTTCATGGCTACACCTTC | CATSREGGFHGYTF
TRBJ2-5 | . | . | TRBV7-9 | TGTGCCAGCAGCTTACCTGGGACCCAGTACTTC | CASSLPGTQYF
TRBJ2-5 | . | . | TRBV11-2 | TGTGCCAGCAGCTTCGGGCAGGGGCCCCAAGAGACCCAGTACTTC | CASSFGQGPQETQYF
TRBJ2-6 | TRBD1 | . | TRBV7-8 | TGTGCCAGCAGCTTAGCGCACTCAGGGGGAAGTGGGGCCAACGTCCTGACTTTC | CASSLAHSGGSGANVLTF
TRBJ2-7 | . | many | TRBV15 | TGTGCCACCGGAGAAGGCCACGAGCAGTACTTC | CATGEGHEQYF
TRBJ1-6 | . | . | TRBV6-5 | TGTGCCAGCAGACCCACAGGGCGAGGTTCACCCCTCCACTTT | CASRPTGRGSPLHF
TRBJ1-1 | TRBD1 | few | TRBV7-6 | TGTGCTAGCGAGAACAGGGGGGGGAACACTGAAGCTTTCTTT | CASENRGGNTEAFF
TRBJ1-6 | . | . | TRBV2 | TGTGCCAGCGGGGAGGGGGGCAATTCACCCCTCCACTTT | CASGEGGNSPLHF
TRBJ2-7 | . | . | TRBV7-9 | TGTGCCAGCAGCCAGCGGTTCATCTCCTACGAGCAGTACTTC | CASSQRFISYEQYF
TRBJ1-1 | . | . | TRBV6-5 | TGTGCCAGCAGTTACGACCGGGGGCAGAACGAAGCTTTCTTT | CASSYDRGQNEAFF
TRBJ2-2 | . | . | TRBV5-1 | TGCGCCAGCAGGGCTGCTAACACCGGGGAGCTGTTTTTT | CASRAANTGELFF
TRBJ2-5 | TRBD1 | . | TRBV11-2 | TGTGCCAGCAGCTCCTGGACAGGGAAATTCGAGACCCAGTACTTC | CASSSWTGKFETQYF
TRBJ2-1 | . | . | TRBV15 | TGTGCCACCAGCTCCACCGACAGGTCCTCCTACAATGAGCAGTTCTTC | CATSSTDRSSYNEQFF
TRBJ1-5 | . | . | TRBV6-1 | TGTGCCAGCAGTCCCGGGGGGTACGAGCAGCAGTCCCAGCATTTT | CASSPGGYEQQSQHF
TRBJ1-1 | TRBD1 | . | TRBV3-1 | TGTGCCAGCAGCCAAGAGGGCAGGGGGATGGGGGCTTTCTTT | CASSQEGRGMGAFF
TRBJ2-7 | . | many | TRBV7-8 | TGTGCCAGCAGCTTAGAAGCGGGCTCCTACGAGCAGTACTTC | CASSLEAGSYEQYF
TRBJ2-7 | . | . | TRBV10-3 | TGTGCCATCCGCGGGGAGGGGGACTACGAGCAGTACTTC | CAIRGEGDYEQYF
TRBJ2-7 | . | . | TRBV29-1 | TGCAGCGTAGGACCCGACCCAGCCTACGAGCAGTACTTC | CSVGPDPAYEQYF
TRBJ2-7 | TRBD1 | . | TRBV7-9 | TGTGCCAGCAGCCACCGGAACAGGGGATACGAGCAGTACTTC | CASSHRNRGYEQYF
TRBJ1-1 | TRBD1 | once | TRBV5-1 | TGCGCCAGCAGCGCGGGACAGGGGGACACTGAAGCTTTCTTT | CASSAGQGDTEAFF
TRBJ1-1 | TRBD1 | . | TRBV28 | TGTGCCAGCGAATCCATGAAGGGGGCGGCTGAAGCTTTCTTT | CASESMKGAAEAFF
TRBJ2-7 | . | . | TRBV9 | TGTGCCAGCAGCGGCCGGGAAGGCACCTACGAGCAGTACTTC | CASSGREGTYEQYF
TRBJ1-1 | TRBD1 | . | TRBV6-4 | TGTGCCAGCAGTGAACAGGGGGTTTTGAACACTGAAGCTTTCTTT | CASSEQGVLNTEAFF
TRBJ2-7 | TRBD1 | once | TRBV7-2 | TGTGCCAGCAGCTTCAGGACAGGGCCCCACGAGCAGTACTTC | CASSFRTGPHEQYF
TRBJ1-4 | TRBD1 | . | TRBV24-1 | TGTGCCAGATCGGACAGGGGACAGGTTAGGGGGAATGAAAAACTGTTTTTT | CARSDRGQVRGNEKLFF
TRBJ1-2 | . | . | TRBV2 | TGTGCCAGCAGGGGACACCTGAGTCACTATGGCTACACCTTC | CASRGHLSHYGYTF
TRBJ1-6 | TRBD1 | . | TRBV7-9 | TGTGCCAGCAGTCCCGAGACAGGGGGCGGAGAGTCACCCCTCCACTTT | CASSPETGGGESPLHF
TRBJ1-5 | TRBD1 | . | TRBV19 | TGTGCCAGTAGTAGGTGGGGTACAGGGGGGTTGGAACAGCCCCAGCATTTT | CASSRWGTGGLEQPQHF
TRBJ1-3 | . | many | TRBV19 | TGTGCCAGTAGTATTCGGTCTGGAAACACCATATATTTT | CASSIRSGNTIYF
TRBJ2-6 | TRBD1 | . | TRBV12-3/TRBV12-4 | TGTGCCAGCAGGCTCGGACAGGGGAAAACTGGGGCCAACGTCCTGACTTTC | CASRLGQGKTGANVLTF
TRBJ1-4 | . | . | TRBV2 | TGTGCCAGCAGTGAGGGCGAGGCGTTGTATGAAAAACTGTTTTTT | CASSEGEALYEKLFF
TRBJ1-1 | TRBD1 | many | TRBV20-1 | TGCAGTGTTAGAGGACAGGGGGGCATGAACACTGAAGCTTTCTTT | CSVRGQGGMNTEAFF
TRBJ2-7 | . | . | TRBV29-1 | TGCAGCGTTGCGTGGAGTTTCGAGCAGTACTTC | CSVAWSFEQYF
TRBJ2-7 | TRBD2 | . | TRBV7-9 | TGTGCCAGCATTAACGGGGGGGCCACGATCGAGCAGTACTTC | CASINGGATIEQYF
TRBJ2-7 | . | many | TRBV14 | TGTGCCAGCAGCCAAGATATTATTCGCGAGCAGTACTTC | CASSQDIIREQYF
TRBJ1-1 | . | many | TRBV19 | TGTGCCAGTAGTATATTAGAGGCGCCCGGTTCTGAAGCTTTCTTT | CASSILEAPGSEAFF
TRBJ1-5 | . | . | TRBV9 | TGTGCCAGCAGCGCCCTCGGGACCCAAGGCCAGCCCCAGCATTTT | CASSALGTQGQPQHF
TRBJ1-1 | . | . | TRBV10-3 | TGTGCCATCAGTGAAGACAGGTTGAACACTGAAGCTTTCTTT | CAISEDRLNTEAFF
TRBJ1-6 | . | once | TRBV20-1 | TGCAGTGCTAGAGATTCTGGCTGGGGTAATTCACCCCTCCACTTT | CSARDSGWGNSPLHF
TRBJ2-7 | . | . | TRBV15 | TGTGCCACCAGCAGAGTACGGCAGGGGTTCGAGGAGCAGTACTTC | CATSRVRQGFEEQYF
TRBJ1-1 | . | . | TRBV2 | TGTGCCAGCAGTGCAGAACAGGGCCTGAACACTGAAGCTTTCTTT | CASSAEQGLNTEAFF